The 2 T cell receptor beta chains below come from one sample, sequenced in a study of blood T cell repertoires in COVID-19. The method was immunoSEQ multiplex PCR; TCRdb's version includes in-frame clones alone and lacks a portion of them. Of around 41,000 clones detected, over 75% appear once; the ten largest clones hold approximately 40%. Material for sequencing was peripheral blood. These TCRs come from a woman of 80 years or more with acute or convalescent COVID-19.

This clone was recorded once. V is TRBV5-4 and J is TRBJ2-1; a weak D match, TRBD1 (5 bases). Per the germline V gene, CDR1 is SGHNT and CDR2 is YYREEE (reference sequence). Trimming took off 0 bases at V and 3 bases at J, with 10 bases between the two ends. CDR3 length: 15 residues. CDR3 in amino acids: CASSLDTGFYNEQFF. The CDR3 nucleotides read TGTGCCAGCAGCTTGGACACAGGATTCTACAATGAGCAGTTCTTC.

The V call is TRBV2, the J call TRBJ2-1, with TRBD1 identical over 8 bases. This CDR3 is 15 amino acids long. V lost 7 bases, J lost 0 bases, and 5 bases stayed unmatched. The germline CDR1 and CDR2 sequences are SNHLY and FYNNEI. CDR3 sequence reads: CASNRQGFSYNEQFF. CDR3 in DNA: TGTGCCAGCAACCGACAGGGGTTCTCCTACAATGAGCAGTTCTTC.